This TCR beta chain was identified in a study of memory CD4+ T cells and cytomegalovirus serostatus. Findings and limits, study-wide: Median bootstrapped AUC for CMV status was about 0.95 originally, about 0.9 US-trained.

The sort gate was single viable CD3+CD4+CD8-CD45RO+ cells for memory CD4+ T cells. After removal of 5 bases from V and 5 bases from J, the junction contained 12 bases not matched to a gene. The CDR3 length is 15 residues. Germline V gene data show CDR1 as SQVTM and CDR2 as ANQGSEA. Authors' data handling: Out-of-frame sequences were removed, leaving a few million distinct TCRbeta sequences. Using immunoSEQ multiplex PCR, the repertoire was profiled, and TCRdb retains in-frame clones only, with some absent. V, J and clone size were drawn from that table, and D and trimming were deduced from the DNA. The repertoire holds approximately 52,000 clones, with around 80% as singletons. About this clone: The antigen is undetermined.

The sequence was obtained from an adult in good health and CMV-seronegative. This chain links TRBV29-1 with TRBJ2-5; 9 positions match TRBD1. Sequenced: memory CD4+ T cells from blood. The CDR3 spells CSVWDRAARGETQYF. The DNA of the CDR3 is TGCAGCGTTTGGGACAGGGCCGCGCGTGGGGAGACCCAGTACTTC.